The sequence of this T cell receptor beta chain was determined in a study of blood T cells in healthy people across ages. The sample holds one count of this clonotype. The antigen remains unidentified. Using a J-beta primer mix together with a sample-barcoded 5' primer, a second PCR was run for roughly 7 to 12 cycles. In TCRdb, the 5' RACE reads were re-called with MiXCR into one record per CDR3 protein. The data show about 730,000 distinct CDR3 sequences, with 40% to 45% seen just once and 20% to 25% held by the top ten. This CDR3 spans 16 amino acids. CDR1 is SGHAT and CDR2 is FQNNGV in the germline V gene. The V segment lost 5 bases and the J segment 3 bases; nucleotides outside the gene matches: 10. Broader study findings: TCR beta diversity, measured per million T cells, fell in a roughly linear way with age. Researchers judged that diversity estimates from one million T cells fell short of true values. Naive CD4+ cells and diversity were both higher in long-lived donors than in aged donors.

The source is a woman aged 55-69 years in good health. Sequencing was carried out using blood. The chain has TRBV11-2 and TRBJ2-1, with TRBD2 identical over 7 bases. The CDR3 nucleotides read TGTGCCAGCAGCCGAATTCTAGCGGACCGCTACAATGAGCAGTTCTTC. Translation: CASSRILADRYNEQFF.